This T cell receptor (beta chain) was profiled in a study of Graves' ophthalmopathy and Graves' hyperthyroidism. The PBMCs were taken from roughly 9.3 ml of fresh peripheral blood. Amplification of the TCR beta CDR3 regions used RNA transcripts (as template). HTBI-primed RT-PCR formed the first round, and a multiplex PCR formed the second. TCRdb called the multiplex PCR reads again in MiXCR, with one record for every CDR3 protein. The sample contains some 520,000 distinct CDR3 sequences, roughly an eighth of which appear only once. This clonotype was seen more than once but under ten times. The TCR comes from a woman aged 25 to 39 with Graves' ophthalmopathy. Sequenced sample: blood.

The CDR3 DNA reads as TGTGCCAGCAGCTTGGCCGGGGGGAGTATTAACTATGGCTACACCTTC. This encodes CASSLAGGSINYGYTF. The chain combines TRBV5-5 with TRBJ1-2, with D possibly matching TRBD1 (5 bases). Trimming took off 0 bases at V and 1 base at J, with 13 bases between the two ends. CDR1 and CDR2 from the germline V gene are SGHKS and YYEKEE (reference sequence). This CDR3 is 16 amino acids long.